The TCR beta chain under discussion was sequenced for a study of shared clonotypes between healthy human individuals. The method was immunoSEQ multiplex PCR; TCRdb's version includes in-frame clones alone and lacks a portion of them. The data show about 2 million clones, 90% to 95% seen once. CDR3 length: 15 amino acids. Germline assignment: CDR1 SGHAT and CDR2 FQNNGV. V lost 5 bases and J 1 base, leaving 14 bases between the germline ends. This receptor was obtained from a man younger than 35 in good health. Sequencing input: naive CD4+ T cells sorted from blood. Indicated subset: CD45RA+ positively selected. The V and J genes are TRBV11-2 and TRBJ2-5, with D tentatively TRBD1 (6 bases). This CDR3 is CASSIGQTVQETQYF. In DNA, the CDR3 is TGTGCCAGCAGCATAGGACAGACTGTCCAAGAGACCCAGTACTTC.